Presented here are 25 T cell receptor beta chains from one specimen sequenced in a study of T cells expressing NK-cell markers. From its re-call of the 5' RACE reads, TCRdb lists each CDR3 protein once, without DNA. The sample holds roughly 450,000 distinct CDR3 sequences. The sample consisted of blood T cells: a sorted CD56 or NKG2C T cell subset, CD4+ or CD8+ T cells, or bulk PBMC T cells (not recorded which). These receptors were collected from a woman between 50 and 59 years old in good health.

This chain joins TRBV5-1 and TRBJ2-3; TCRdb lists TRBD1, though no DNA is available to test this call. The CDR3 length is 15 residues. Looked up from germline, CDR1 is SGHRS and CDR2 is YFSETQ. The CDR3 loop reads CASSLGQGVGDTQYF.

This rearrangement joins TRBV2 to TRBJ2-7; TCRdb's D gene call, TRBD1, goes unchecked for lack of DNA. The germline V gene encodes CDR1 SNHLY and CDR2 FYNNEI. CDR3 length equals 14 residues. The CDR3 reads CASSDPGRLDEQYF.

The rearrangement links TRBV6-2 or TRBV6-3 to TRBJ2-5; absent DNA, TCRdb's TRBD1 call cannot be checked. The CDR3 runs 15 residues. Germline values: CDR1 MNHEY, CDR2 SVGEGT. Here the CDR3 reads CASSYGRLLSETQYF.

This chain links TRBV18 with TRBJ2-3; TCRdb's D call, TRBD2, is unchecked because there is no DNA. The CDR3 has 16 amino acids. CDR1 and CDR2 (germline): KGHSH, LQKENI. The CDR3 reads CASSPFAGDGSDTQYF.

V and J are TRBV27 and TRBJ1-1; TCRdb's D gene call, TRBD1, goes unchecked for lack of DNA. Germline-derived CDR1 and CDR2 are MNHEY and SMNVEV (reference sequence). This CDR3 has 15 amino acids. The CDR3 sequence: CASRAPQKRGTEAFF.

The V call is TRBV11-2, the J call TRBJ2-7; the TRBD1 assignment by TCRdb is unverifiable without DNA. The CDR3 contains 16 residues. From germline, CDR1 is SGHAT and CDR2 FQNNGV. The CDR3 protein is CASNSGGTGVAYEQYF.

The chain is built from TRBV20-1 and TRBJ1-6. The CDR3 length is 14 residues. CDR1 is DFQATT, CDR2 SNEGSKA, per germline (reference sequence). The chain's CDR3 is CSATTGDHNSPLHF.

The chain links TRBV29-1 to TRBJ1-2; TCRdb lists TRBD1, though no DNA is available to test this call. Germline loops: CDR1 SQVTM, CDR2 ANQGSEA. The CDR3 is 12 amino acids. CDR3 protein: CSVGSGGYGYTF. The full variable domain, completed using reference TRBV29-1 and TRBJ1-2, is SAVISQKPSRDICQRGTSLTIQCQVDSQVTMMFWYRQQPGQSLTLIATANQGSEATYESGFVIDKFPISRPNLTFSTLTVSNMSPEDSSIYLCSVGSGGYGYTFGSGTRLTVV.

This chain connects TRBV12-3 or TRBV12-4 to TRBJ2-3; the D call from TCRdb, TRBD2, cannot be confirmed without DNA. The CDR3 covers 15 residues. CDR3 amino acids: CASSLGTPFPDTQYF.

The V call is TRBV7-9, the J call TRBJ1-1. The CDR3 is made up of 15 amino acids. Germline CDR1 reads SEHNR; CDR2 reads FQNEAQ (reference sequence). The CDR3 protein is CASSRTAPKDTEAFF.

CDR3 region: CASSSLGLAGLHTQYF. V usage is TRBV5-1 and J usage is TRBJ2-3; TCRdb selects TRBD2, and the lack of DNA leaves this call unchecked. Germline assignment: CDR1 SGHRS and CDR2 YFSETQ. This CDR3 has 16 residues.

The CDR3 spells CASSLGWQGVADTQYF. The chain joins TRBV5-1 to TRBJ2-3; TCRdb outputs TRBD1, but without DNA this stays unchecked. This CDR3 region has 16 residues. Germline V gene data show CDR1 as SGHRS and CDR2 as YFSETQ.

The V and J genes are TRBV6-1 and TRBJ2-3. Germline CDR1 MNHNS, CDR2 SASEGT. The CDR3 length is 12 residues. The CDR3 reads CASSGLTDTQYF.

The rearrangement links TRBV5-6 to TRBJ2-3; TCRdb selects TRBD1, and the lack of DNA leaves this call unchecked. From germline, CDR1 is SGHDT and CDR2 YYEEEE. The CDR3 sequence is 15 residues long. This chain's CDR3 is CASSRDRAKRDTQYF. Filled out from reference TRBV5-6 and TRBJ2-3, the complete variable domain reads DAGVTQSPTHLIKTRGQQVTLRCSPKSGHDTVSWYQQALGQGPQFIFQYYEEEERQRGNFPDRFSGHQFPNYSSELNVNALLLGDSALYLCASSRDRAKRDTQYFGPGTRLTVL.

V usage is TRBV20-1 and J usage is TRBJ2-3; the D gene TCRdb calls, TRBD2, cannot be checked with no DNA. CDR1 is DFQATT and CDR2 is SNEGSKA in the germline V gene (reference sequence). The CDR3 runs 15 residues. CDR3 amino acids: CSAWTSGVSTDTQYF.

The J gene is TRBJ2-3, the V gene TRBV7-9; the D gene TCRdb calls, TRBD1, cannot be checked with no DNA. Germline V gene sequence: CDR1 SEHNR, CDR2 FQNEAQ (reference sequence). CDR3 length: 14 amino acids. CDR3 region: CASSTDRGADTQYF.

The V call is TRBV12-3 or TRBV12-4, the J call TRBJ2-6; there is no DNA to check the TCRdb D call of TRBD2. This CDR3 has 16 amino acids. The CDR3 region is CASSSTSPQGANVLTF.

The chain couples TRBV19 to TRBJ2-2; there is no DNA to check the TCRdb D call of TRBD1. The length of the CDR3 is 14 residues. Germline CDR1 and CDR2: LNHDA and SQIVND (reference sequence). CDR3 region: CASSIPDSTGELFF.

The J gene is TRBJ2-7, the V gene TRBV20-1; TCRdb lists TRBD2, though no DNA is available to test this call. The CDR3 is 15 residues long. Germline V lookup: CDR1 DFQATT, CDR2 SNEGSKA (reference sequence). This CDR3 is CSARPSGFSPYEQYF.

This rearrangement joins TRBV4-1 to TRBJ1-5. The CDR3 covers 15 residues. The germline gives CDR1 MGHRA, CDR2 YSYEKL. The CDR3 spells CASSQVRIVDQPQHF.

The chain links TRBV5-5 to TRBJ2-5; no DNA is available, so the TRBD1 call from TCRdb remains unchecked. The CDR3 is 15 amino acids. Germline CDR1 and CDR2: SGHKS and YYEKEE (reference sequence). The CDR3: CASSLQGASGETQYF.

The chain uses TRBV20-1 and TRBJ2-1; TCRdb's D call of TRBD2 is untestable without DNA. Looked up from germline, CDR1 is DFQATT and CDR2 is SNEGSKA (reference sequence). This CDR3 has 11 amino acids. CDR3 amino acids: CSAGGGYEQFF.

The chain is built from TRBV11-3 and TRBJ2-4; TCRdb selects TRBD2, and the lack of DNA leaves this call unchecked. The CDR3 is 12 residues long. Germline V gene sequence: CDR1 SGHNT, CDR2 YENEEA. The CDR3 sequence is CASSQAENIQYF. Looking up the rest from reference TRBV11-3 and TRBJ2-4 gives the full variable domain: EAGVVQSPRYKIIEKKQPVAFWCNPISGHNTLYWYLQNLGQGPELLIRYENEEAVDDSQLPKDRFSAERLKGVDSTLKIQPAELGDSAVYLCASSQAENIQYFGAGTRLSVL.

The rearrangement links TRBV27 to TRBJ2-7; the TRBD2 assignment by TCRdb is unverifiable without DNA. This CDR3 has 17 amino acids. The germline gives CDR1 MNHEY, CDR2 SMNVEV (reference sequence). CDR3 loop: CASSPGLAGSGSYEQYF.

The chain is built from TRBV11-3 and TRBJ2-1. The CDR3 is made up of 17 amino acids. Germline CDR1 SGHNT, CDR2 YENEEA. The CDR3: CASSQTAWLASYNEQFF.